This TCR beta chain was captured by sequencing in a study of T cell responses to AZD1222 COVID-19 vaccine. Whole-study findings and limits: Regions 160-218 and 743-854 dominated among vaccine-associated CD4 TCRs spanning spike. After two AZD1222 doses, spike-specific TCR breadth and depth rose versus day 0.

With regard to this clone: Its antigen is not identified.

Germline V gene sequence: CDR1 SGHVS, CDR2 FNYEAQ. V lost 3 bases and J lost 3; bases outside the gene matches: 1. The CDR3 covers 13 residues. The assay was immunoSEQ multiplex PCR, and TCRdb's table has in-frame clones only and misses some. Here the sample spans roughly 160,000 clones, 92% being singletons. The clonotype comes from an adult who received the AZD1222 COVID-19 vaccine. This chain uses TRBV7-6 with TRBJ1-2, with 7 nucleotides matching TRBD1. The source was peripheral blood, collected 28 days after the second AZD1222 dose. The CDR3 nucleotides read TGTGCCAGCAGCTTCCAGGGGGACTATGGCTACACCTTC. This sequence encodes CASSFQGDYGYTF. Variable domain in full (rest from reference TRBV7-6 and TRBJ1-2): GAGVSQSPRYKVTKRGQDVALRCDPISGHVSLYWYRQALGQGPEFLTYFNYEAQQDKSGLPNDRFSAERPEGSISTLTIQRTEQRDSAMYRCASSFQGDYGYTFGSGTRLTVV.